This T cell receptor beta chain was found in a study of OX40 agonist ivuxolimab in advanced cancers. About the study: While on treatment, patients had intravenous ivuxolimab at 0.01 to 10 mg/kg every 2 weeks. The group had a mean age of around 60 years, ranged from roughly 23 to 90, and was roughly 83% male. Study-level points and caveats: Low levels of normalized T-cell clonal expansion also appeared in some nonresponders. By week 6 at 0.1 to 3.0 mg/kg, blood CD4+ and CD8+ T cells had expanded clonally.

The count of this clone is one. As yet, its antigen is unknown. The CDR3 extends over 13 amino acids. Per germline, CDR1 MDHEN and CDR2 SYDVKM. The V gene lost 8 bases and the J gene lost 7 bases, with 14 bases spanning the gap. Repertoires were generated with immunoSEQ multiplex PCR, while TCRdb's copy carries only in-frame clones and drops some. The table lists about 82,000 clones, around 84% of them singletons, with around 2% in the top ten. The sample consisted of CD4+ or CD8+ T cells sorted from blood, taken in a trial of the OX40 agonist ivuxolimab. The receptor comes from an adult with an advanced solid tumor such as melanoma, head and neck, liver or kidney cancer. V gene TRBV28 combines with J gene TRBJ2-2; D is possibly TRBD2 (5 bases). CDR3 nucleotides: TGTGCCAGCCGAACGAGGGTCGGCGGGGAGCTGTTTTTT. Encoded protein: CASRTRVGGELFF.